A selection of T cell receptor beta chains follows, all from one sample in a study of human CD8 memory T cell subsets. TCRdb reanalyzed the 5' RACE reads, giving one entry per CDR3 protein sequence and no DNA. This sample's clone table lists under 20,000 distinct CDR3 sequences. The specimen was CD8+ T cells from PBMCs. The receptor set was obtained from a human donor in good health. Both conserved end residues are part of each CDR3. Rows give clone size only sometimes, using once, few, many, or a class for an expanded clone.

len | abundance | j_gene | v_gene | CDR3aa
13 | - | TRBJ2-5 | TRBV28 | CASRTGRRETQYF
14 | - | TRBJ1-1 | TRBV27 | CASSLTGSWGEAFF
15 | - | TRBJ2-5 | TRBV15 | CATSTAGTVQETQYF
15 | - | TRBJ1-2 | TRBV4-1 | CASSQGDMISYGYTF
16 | - | TRBJ1-5 | TRBV21-1 | CASSTRETTSNQPQHF
16 | - | TRBJ2-1 | TRBV7-9 | CASSLDGGVSYNEQFF
15 | - | TRBJ2-1 | TRBV5-1 | CASSLGFGGDNEQFF
14 | - | TRBJ2-2 | TRBV4-1 | CASSQVEGAGELFF
13 | - | TRBJ2-7 | TRBV29-1 | CSVHGGPSYEQYF
15 | - | TRBJ2-7 | TRBV5-1 | CASSLGAASSYEQYF
15 | - | TRBJ2-1 | TRBV7-9 | CASSSARNSYNEQFF
20 | - | TRBJ2-1 | TRBV7-9 | CASSWSFGAGSGESYNEQFF
14 | - | TRBJ2-1 | TRBV29-1 | CSGTGTGGSNEQFF
12 | - | TRBJ1-1 | TRBV5-6 | CASSEGRREAFF
15 | - | TRBJ1-1 | TRBV14 | CASSSITGVNTEAFF
15 | - | TRBJ2-7 | TRBV9 | CASSVEQACIYEQYF
13 | - | TRBJ1-2 | TRBV7-9 | CASSLGSTYGYTF
17 | - | TRBJ2-1 | TRBV28 | CASSPRIDQGSYNEQFF
15 | - | TRBJ2-1 | TRBV5-1 | CASSPGQGVPNEQFF
16 | - | TRBJ2-5 | TRBV28 | CASSFKLAGEWETQYF
13 | - | TRBJ1-2 | TRBV12-3/TRBV12-4 | CASSPNKNYGYTF
16 | - | TRBJ2-3 | TRBV27 | CASSPRQGGSTDTQYF
13 | - | TRBJ1-1 | TRBV4-1 | CASSQGVDGEAFF
17 | - | TRBJ2-1 | TRBV24-1 | CATSDFNPGQGYNEQFF
13 | - | TRBJ1-2 | TRBV6-5 | CASSPGGYYGYTF
14 | - | TRBJ2-7 | TRBV4-1 | CASSQTGGGYEQYF
15 | - | TRBJ1-3 | TRBV28 | CASSSGGPAGNTIYF
20 | - | TRBJ2-1 | TRBV9 | CASGAPQTPTSGTSYNEQFF
17 | - | TRBJ1-4 | TRBV28 | CASSPKGPGGLREKLFF
15 | - | TRBJ1-1 | TRBV4-1 | CASSQGPRVVTEAFF
14 | - | TRBJ2-3 | TRBV20-1 | CSAWEAGGTDTQYF
14 | medium-sized | TRBJ1-4 | TRBV28 | CASSPGVTNEKLFF
11 | - | TRBJ2-1 | TRBV20-1 | CSARDYNEQFF
14 | large | TRBJ2-7 | TRBV5-1 | CASSLVGQDDEQYF
14 | - | TRBJ2-1 | TRBV7-9 | CASSLWGEYNEQFF
19 | - | TRBJ1-3 | TRBV20-1 | CSALPDSGQGALGGNTIYF
15 | - | TRBJ2-1 | TRBV9 | CASSSPGDYQNEQFF
15 | - | TRBJ2-1 | TRBV19 | CASSTDRGLYNEQFF
15 | - | TRBJ1-2 | TRBV28 | CASILGSTSNYGYTF
16 | medium-sized | TRBJ2-2 | TRBV5-4 | CASSWTSGRFGGELFF
14 | - | TRBJ1-4 | TRBV29-1 | CSVQGRATNEKLFF
14 | - | TRBJ2-7 | TRBV9 | CASNAGTSRSEQYF
15 | medium-sized | TRBJ2-7 | TRBV4-3 | CASSQEWGTPYEQYF
19 | - | TRBJ2-2 | TRBV7-6 | CASSLAPPGRQGRAGELFF
13 | - | TRBJ2-5 | TRBV21-1 | CASIRQGQETQYF
16 | - | TRBJ1-6 | TRBV2 | CASTGTASSYNSPLHF
14 | - | TRBJ2-7 | TRBV6-2/TRBV6-3 | CASSSLAGGYEQYF
13 | medium-sized | TRBJ2-7 | TRBV20-1 | CSARDGQTYEQYF
19 | - | TRBJ1-1 | TRBV29-1 | CSVEVLSMLIGRGNTEAFF
13 | - | TRBJ2-7 | TRBV5-6 | CASSSDSVHEQYF
12 | - | TRBJ2-3 | TRBV6-6 | CASGNTGDTQYF
15 | - | TRBJ2-2 | TRBV11-2 | CASSLGSGNTGELFF
12 | - | TRBJ2-1 | TRBV7-9 | CASSLGPLEQFF